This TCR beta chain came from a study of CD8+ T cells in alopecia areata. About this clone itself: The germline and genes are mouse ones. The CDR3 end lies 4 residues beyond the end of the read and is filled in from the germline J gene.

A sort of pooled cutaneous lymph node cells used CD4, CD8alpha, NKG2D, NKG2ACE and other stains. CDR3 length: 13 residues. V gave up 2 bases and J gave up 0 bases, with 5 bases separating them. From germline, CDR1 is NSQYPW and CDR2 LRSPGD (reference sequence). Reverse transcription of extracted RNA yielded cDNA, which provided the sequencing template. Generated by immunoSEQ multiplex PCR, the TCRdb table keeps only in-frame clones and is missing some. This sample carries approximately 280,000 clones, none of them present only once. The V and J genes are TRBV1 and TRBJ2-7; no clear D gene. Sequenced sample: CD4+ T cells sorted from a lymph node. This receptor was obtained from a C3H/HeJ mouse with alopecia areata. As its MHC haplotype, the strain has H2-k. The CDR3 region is CTCSATISYEQYF. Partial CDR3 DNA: TGCACCTGCAGTGCAACAATCTCCTAT.